The entry below gives a single T cell receptor beta chain sequence along with its context. These data belong to a study of prognosis after radiotherapy for stage I lung cancer. The TCR beta CDR3 region was amplified from genomic DNA, with two rounds of multiplex PCR being used for the amplification. Amplification in first-round PCR relied on primers specific to each TRBV and TRBJ gene. TCRdb re-derived calls from the multiplex PCR reads in MiXCR, one entry per CDR3 protein. Here the sample spans roughly 30,000 distinct CDR3 sequences, 40% to 50% being singletons. CDR1 MNHNS and CDR2 SASEGT come from the germline V gene. The V end was cut by 4 bases, the J end by 5 bases, with 12 bases between. The CDR3 is made up of 13 amino acids.

The rearrangement joins TRBV6-1 to TRBJ2-7; D may correspond to TRBD1 or TRBD2 (5 bases each). The sample here was PBMCs, taken before or after stereotactic body radiation therapy (not recorded which). The clonotype originates from a donor of 50 years or more with non-small cell lung cancer. The CDR3 sequence is CASSARDVNEQYF. Written as DNA, the CDR3 is TGTGCCAGCAGTGCCAGGGACGTAAACGAGCAGTACTTC.